The clone carrying this T cell receptor (beta chain) turned up a few times. No antigen is known for it. This record belongs to a study of STAT3 mutations in large granular lymphocyte leukemia. Germline V CDR1 and CDR2: LGHNT, FRNRAP. The CDR3 is made up of 13 amino acids. Deletions cut 2 bases from V and 4 bases from J, with 8 bases between. Study findings and constraints: In some patients, a small highly pathogenic clone possibly went undetected. Suggested: STAT3 mutation was not the ancestral event for these clonal expansions. Every T-LGLL patient had at least one immunodominant TCRbeta clonotype. Sampling intervals varied between patients and samples.

Method: immunoSEQ multiplex PCR; TCRdb's copy keeps in-frame clones and lacks some. Of approximately 20,000 clones listed, about 90% were seen once; the top ten hold 45%. This chain links TRBV12-5 with TRBJ1-1; D gene unclear. The specimen was peripheral blood mononuclear cells. The TCR originated in a man aged 55-75 years with T-cell large granular lymphocyte leukemia. Some clones in this sample may be carry-over from other donors' samples. CDR3: CASGLLDGTEAFF. The CDR3 bases are TGTGCTAGTGGTTTGTTGGATGGCACTGAAGCTTTCTTT.